The clone carrying this T cell receptor (beta chain) was detected a few times. What it binds is not known. TCRdb's table, derived via immunoSEQ multiplex PCR, lists solely in-frame clones and lacks some. Of 50,000 to 65,000 clones listed, roughly 50% are singletons. PBMCs were cryopreserved, and 1.5 to 2 micrograms of genomic DNA from them went into TCR beta libraries. The sample is drawn from a study of cytotoxic CD8 clonotypes in ibrutinib-treated CLL. Background on the study: The subjects consisted of eleven to twelve relapsed/refractory and approximately 15 treatment-naive individuals, with 17 IGHV unmutated.

Findings and caveats of the study: Clonality showed a rise at ibrutinib response that reversed toward baseline at progression.

The sequence derives from a human donor with chronic lymphocytic leukemia. The sample consisted of PBMCs, taken after 12 months of ibrutinib treatment.

In nucleotides, the CDR3 is TGTGCCAGCAGGGAAAACAGTCCCTTAATTGAAAAACTGTTTTTT. Its translation is CASRENSPLIEKLFF. V usage is TRBV27 and J usage is TRBJ1-4; D call uncertain. The length of the CDR3 is 15 residues. In germline, CDR1 is MNHEY, CDR2 SMNVEV (reference sequence). V was cut by 6 bases and J by 7 bases, with 18 bases left in between.